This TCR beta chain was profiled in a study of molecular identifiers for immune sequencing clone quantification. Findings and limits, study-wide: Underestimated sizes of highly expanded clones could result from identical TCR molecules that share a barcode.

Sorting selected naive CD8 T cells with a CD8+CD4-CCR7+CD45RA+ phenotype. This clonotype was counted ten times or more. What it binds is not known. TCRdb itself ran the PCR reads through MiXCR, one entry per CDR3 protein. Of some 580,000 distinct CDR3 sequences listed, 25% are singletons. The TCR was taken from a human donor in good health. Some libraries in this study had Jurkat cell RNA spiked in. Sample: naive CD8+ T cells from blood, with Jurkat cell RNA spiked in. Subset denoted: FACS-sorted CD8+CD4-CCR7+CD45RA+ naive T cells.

CDR3 DNA sequence: TGTGCCAGCAGTCAACAGGGAACTCCCTACGAGCAGTACTTC. This sequence encodes CASSQQGTPYEQYF. The genes are TRBV6-2 or TRBV6-3 and TRBJ2-7; perhaps TRBD1 as D (6 bases). V was trimmed by 5 bases and J by 2 bases, leaving 13 bases between them. CDR1 is MNHEY, CDR2 SVGEGT, per germline. The CDR3 totals 14 residues.